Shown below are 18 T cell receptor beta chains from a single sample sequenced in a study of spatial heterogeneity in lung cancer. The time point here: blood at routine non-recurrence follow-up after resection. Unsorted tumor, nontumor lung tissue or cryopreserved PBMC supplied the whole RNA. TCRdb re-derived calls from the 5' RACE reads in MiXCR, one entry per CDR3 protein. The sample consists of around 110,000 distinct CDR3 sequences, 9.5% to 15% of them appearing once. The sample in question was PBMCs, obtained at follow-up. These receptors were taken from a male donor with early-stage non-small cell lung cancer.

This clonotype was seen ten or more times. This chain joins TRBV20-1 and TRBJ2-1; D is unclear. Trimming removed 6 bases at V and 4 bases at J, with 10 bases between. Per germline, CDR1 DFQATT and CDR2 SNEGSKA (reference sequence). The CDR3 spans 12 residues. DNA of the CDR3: TGCAGTGCCCATTTTGGGTACAATGAGCAGTTCTTC. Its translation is CSAHFGYNEQFF.

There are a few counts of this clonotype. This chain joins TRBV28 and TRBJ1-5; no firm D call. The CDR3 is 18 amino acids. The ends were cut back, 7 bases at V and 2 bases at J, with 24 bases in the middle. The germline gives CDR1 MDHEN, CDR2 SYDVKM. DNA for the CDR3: TGTGCCAGCAATCCAATGACCCTGGCTAGAAGGGGCAATCAGCCCCAGCATTTT. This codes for CASNPMTLARRGNQPQHF.

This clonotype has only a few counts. The CDR3 DNA follows: TGTGCCACCAGTGAGCGGGCCACCGGGACGGAAGTTTTCCACGAGCAGTACTTC. Translating gives CATSERATGTEVFHEQYF. The chain couples TRBV24-1 to TRBJ2-7, with D tentatively TRBD1 or TRBD2 (5 bases each). The CDR3 runs 18 residues. Germline CDR1 and CDR2: KGHDR and SFDVKD. The V end was cut by 4 bases, the J end by 5 bases, with 26 bases between.

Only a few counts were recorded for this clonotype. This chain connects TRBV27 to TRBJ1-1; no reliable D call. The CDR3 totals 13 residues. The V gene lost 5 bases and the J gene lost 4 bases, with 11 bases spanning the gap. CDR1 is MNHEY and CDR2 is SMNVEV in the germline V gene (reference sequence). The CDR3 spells CASSRREGTEAFF. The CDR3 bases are TGTGCCAGCAGTCGCCGGGAAGGCACTGAAGCTTTCTTT.

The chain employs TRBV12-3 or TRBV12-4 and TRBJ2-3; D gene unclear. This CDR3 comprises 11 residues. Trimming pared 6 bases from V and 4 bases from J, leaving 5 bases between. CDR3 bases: TGTGCCAGCAGGCTTGCAGATACGCAGTATTTT. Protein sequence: CASRLADTQYF.

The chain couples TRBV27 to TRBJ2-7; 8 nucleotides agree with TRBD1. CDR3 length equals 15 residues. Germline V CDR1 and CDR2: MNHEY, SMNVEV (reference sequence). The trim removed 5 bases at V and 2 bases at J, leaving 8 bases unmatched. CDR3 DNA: TGTGCCAGCAGTCCACGACAGGGGATGGCCTACGAGCAGTACTTC. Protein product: CASSPRQGMAYEQYF.

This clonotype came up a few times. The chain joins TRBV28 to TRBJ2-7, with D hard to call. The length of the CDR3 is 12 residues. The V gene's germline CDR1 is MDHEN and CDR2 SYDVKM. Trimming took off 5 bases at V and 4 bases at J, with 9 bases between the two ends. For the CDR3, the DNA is TGTGCCAGCAGTCTATCAACATACGAGCAGTACTTC. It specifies CASSLSTYEQYF.

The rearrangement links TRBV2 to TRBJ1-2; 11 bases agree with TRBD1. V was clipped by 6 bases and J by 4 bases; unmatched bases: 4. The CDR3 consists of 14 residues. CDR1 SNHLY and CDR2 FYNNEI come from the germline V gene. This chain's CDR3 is CASSRTGGPYGYTF. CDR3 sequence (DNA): TGTGCCAGCAGCCGGACAGGGGGCCCCTATGGCTACACCTTC.

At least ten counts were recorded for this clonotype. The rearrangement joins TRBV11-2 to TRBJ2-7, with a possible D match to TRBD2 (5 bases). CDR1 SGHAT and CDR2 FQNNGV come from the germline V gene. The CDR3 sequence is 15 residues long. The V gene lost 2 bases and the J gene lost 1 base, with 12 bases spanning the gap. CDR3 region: CASSLLSRRSYEQYF. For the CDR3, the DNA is TGTGCCAGCAGCTTATTATCCAGGAGGTCCTACGAGCAGTACTTC.

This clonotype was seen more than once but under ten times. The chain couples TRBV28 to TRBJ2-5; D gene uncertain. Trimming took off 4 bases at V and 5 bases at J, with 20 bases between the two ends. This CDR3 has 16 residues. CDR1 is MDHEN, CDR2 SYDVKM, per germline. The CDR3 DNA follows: TGTGCCAGCAGTTCCCCATTCGGAGTGATCGGGGAGACCCAGTACTTC. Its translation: CASSSPFGVIGETQYF.

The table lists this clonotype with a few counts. Here the CDR3 reads CSARDRHPRAVKNIQYF. As DNA, the CDR3 is TGCAGTGCTAGAGATCGGCATCCACGAGCGGTCAAAAACATTCAGTACTTC. This rearrangement joins TRBV20-1 to TRBJ2-4; a weak D match, TRBD2 (5 bases). CDR1 is DFQATT, CDR2 SNEGSKA, per germline (reference sequence). Deletions cut 0 bases from V and 3 bases from J, with 18 bases between. The CDR3 length is 17 residues.

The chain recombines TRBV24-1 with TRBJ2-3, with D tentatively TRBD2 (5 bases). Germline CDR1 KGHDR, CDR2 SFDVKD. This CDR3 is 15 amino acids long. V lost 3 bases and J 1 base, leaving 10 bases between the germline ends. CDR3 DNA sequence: TGTGCCACCAGTGATCCTCGGGGTGGCACAGATACGCAGTATTTT. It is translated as CATSDPRGGTDTQYF.

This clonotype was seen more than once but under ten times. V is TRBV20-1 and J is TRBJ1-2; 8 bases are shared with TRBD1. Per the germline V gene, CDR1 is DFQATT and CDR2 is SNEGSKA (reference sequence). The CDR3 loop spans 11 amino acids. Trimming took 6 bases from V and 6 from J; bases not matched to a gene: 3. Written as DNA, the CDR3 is TGCAGTGCGAGGGACAGGAATGGCTACACCTTC. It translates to CSARDRNGYTF.

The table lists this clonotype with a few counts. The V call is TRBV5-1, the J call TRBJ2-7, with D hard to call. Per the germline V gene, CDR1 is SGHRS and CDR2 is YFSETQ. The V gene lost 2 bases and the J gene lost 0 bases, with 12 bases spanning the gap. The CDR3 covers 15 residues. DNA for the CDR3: TGCGCCAGCAGCTTTTCGCGATCGAGCTCCTACGAGCAGTACTTC. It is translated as CASSFSRSSSYEQYF.

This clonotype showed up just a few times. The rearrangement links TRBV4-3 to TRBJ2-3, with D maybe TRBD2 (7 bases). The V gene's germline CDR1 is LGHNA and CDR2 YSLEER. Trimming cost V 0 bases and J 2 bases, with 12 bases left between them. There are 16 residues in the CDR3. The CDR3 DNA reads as TGCGCCAGCAGCCAAGATAGGGGGGGTCCCACAGATACGCAGTATTTT. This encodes CASSQDRGGPTDTQYF.

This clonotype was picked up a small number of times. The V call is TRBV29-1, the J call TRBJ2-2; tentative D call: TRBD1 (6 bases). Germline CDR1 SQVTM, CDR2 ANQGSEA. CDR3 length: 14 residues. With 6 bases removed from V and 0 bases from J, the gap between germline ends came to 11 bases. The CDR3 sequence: CSVFGTSNTGELFF. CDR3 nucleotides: TGCAGCGTGTTCGGGACATCGAACACCGGGGAGCTGTTTTTT.

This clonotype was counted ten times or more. CDR3 nucleotides: TGTGCCAGCTCACCATCTAGCGGGGGGGCCACGTCTTTTCCCGAGCAGTACTTC. Its protein product is CASSPSSGGATSFPEQYF. The V gene is TRBV18, the J gene TRBJ2-7, with 12 nucleotides matching TRBD2. Germline V CDR1 and CDR2: KGHSH, LQKENI. The CDR3 has 18 amino acids. The trim removed 2 bases at V and 6 bases at J, leaving 14 bases unmatched.

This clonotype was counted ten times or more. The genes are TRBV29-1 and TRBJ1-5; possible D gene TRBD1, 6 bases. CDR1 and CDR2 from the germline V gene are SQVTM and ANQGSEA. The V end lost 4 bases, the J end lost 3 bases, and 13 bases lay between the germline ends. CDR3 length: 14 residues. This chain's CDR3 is CSVGETGPNQPQHF. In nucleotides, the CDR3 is TGCAGCGTTGGGGAGACAGGCCCCAATCAGCCCCAGCATTTT.